This T cell receptor beta chain was retrieved from a study of cytomegalovirus exposure and HLA in healthy donors. Across the study: Caucasian-associated ancestry cluster membership applied to 75% to 85% of under 450 genotyped donors. Findings and limits, study-wide: Clonal expansion, a later analysis showed, was greater in HLA-associated TCR beta chains than in equally common others. The study recorded about 160 TCR beta chains that were cytomegalovirus-associated. Most subjects' HLA-A and HLA-B alleles were reportedly predicted from TCR beta sequences.

This clone was counted a few times. Antigen: not known. PCR primers comprised 60 Vbeta and 13 Jbeta primers. Here immunoSEQ multiplex PCR was the method, and the copy in TCRdb shows in-frame clones only, minus some. The repertoire holds 140,000 to 150,000 clones, with roughly two thirds as singletons. This receptor was taken from a male donor in good health and CMV-seronegative. Sequencing input: PBMCs.

The CDR3 loop reads CASSLEGVGTDTQYF. The CDR3, as DNA: TGCGCCAGCAGCTTGGAGGGGGTTGGCACAGATACGCAGTATTTT. The chain employs TRBV5-1 and TRBJ2-3; weak D call: TRBD1 (6 bases). CDR1 and CDR2 (germline): SGHRS, YFSETQ. The CDR3 spans 15 residues. V lost 0 bases and J 1 base, leaving 9 bases between the germline ends.